The clone carrying this T cell receptor beta chain was seen only once. A much more abundant neighbour one base away suggests this may be a read error. The sample originates from a study of T cells after somatic rescue of genetic block. Clones were sequenced by immunoSEQ multiplex PCR, and TCRdb holds only the in-frame ones, with some missing. The sample includes about 15,000 clones, 55% to 75% of them seen just once. Germline CDR1 reads ENHRY; CDR2 reads SYGVKD. The CDR3 sequence is 19 residues long. The chain has TRBV10-3 and TRBJ2-7, with a weak D call TRBD2 (6 bases). The sequence was collected from a man between 18 and 29 years old. The sequenced material came from peripheral blood mononuclear cells (PBMCs). CDR3 sequence: CAINESEAGPYPDLYEQYF. The DNA for the CDR3 is TGTGCCATCAATGAGTCCGAAGCGGGTCCTTACCCCGATTTGTACGAGCAGTACTTC.